What follows is one T cell receptor beta chain and its context. What it binds is not known. This sample is drawn from a study of cytomegalovirus exposure and HLA in healthy donors. Regarding the study as a whole: Sequencing depth across donors, presence/absence analyses assumed, was roughly uniform.

PCR used 60 Vbeta primers and 13 Jbeta primers. Method: immunoSEQ multiplex PCR; TCRdb's copy keeps in-frame clones and lacks some. Altogether 70,000 to 80,000 clones are present, about four fifths being singletons, with the ten largest covering under 2.5%. Sequenced material: PBMCs. The sequence came from a man younger than 35 in good health and CMV-seronegative.

CDR3 in amino acids: CASSLELRGGTQYF. In nucleotides, the CDR3 is TGCGCCAGCAGCTTGGAGCTCAGGGGCGGGACCCAGTACTTC. This rearrangement joins TRBV5-1 to TRBJ2-5, with D perhaps matching TRBD1 (6 bases). CDR1 and CDR2 from the germline V gene are SGHRS and YFSETQ. V gave up 0 bases and J gave up 7 bases, with 13 bases separating them. This CDR3 is 14 amino acids long.